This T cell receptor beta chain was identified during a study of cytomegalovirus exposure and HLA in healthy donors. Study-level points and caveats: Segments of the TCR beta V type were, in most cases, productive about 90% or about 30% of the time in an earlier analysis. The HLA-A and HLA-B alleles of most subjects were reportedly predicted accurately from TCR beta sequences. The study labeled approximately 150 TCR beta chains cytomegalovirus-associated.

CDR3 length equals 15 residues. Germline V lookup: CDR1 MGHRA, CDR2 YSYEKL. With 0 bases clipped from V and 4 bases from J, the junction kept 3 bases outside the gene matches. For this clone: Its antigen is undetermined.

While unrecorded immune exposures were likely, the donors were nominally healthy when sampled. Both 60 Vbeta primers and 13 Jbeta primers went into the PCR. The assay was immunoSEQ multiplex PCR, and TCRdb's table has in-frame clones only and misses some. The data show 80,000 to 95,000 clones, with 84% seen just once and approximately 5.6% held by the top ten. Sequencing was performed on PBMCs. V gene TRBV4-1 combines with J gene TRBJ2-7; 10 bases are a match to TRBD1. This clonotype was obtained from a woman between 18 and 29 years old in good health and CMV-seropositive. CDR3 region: CASSQEGGQGYEQYF. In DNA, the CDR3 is TGCGCCAGCAGCCAAGAAGGGGGACAGGGGTACGAGCAGTACTTC.